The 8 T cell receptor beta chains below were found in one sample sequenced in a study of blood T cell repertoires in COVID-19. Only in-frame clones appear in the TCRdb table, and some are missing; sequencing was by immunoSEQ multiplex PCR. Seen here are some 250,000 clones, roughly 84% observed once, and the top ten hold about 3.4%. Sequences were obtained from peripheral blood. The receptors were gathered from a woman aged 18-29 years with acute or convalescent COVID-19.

CDR3: CASSRGLAPNEQFF. The CDR3 nucleotides read TGTGCCAGCAGCCGGGGACTAGCGCCCAATGAGCAGTTCTTC. This chain connects TRBV3-1 (or the pseudogene TRBV3-2) to TRBJ2-1; TRBD2 matches 10 bases. Germline V gene data show CDR1 as LGHDT and CDR2 as YNNKEL (reference sequence). Unmatched junction bases numbered 3, after V lost 4 bases and J lost 6 bases. This CDR3 comprises 14 residues.

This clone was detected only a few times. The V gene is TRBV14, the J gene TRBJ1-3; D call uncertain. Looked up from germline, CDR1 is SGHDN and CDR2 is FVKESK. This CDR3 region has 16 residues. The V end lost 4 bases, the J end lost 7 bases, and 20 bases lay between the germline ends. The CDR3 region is CASSRLITSPANTIYF. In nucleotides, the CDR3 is TGTGCCAGCAGCCGACTCATAACTTCCCCGGCGAACACCATATATTTT.

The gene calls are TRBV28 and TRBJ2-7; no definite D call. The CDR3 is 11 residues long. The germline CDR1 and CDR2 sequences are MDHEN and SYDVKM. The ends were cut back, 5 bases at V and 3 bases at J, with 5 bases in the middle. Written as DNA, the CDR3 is TGTGCCAGCAGTCTGTACTACGAGCAGTACTTC. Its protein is CASSLYYEQYF.

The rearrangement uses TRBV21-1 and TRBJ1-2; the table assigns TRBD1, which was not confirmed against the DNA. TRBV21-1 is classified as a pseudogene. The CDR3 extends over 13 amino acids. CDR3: CATLDRVAYGYTF. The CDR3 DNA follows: TGTGCCACTCTAGACAGGGTTGCCTATGGCTACACCTTC.

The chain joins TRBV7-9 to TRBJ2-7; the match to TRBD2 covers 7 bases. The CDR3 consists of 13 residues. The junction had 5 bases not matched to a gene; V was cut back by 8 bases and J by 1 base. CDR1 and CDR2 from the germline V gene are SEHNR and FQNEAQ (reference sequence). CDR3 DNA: TGTGCCAGCGGGCTAGCGGCTTCCTACGAGCAGTACTTC. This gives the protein CASGLAASYEQYF.

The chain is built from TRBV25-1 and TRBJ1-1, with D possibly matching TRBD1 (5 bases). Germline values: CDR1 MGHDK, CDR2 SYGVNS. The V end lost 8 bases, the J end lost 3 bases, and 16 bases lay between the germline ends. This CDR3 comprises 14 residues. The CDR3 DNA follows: TGTGCCAGCCAAGGGGTAGTGGGGTACACTGAAGCTTTCTTT. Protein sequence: CASQGVVGYTEAFF.

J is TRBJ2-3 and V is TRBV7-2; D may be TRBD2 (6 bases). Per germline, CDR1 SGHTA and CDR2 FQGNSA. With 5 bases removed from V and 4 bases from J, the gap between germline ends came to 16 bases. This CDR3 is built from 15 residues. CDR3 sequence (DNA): TGTGCCAGCAGCACGTACGGAGGGCGAGCAGATACGCAGTATTTT. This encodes CASSTYGGRADTQYF.

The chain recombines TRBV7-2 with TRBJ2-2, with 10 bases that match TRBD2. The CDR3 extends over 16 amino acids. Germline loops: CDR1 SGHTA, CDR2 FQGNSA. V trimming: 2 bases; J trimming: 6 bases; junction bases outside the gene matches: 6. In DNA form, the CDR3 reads TGTGCCAGCAGCTTACATATAGCGGGAGGCGCCGGGGAGCTGTTTTTT. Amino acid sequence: CASSLHIAGGAGELFF.